The following is a TCR beta chain sequence with its context. The antigen this receptor binds is unknown. The record has no base qualities; no much larger clone is one base away. The library was obtained by RACE. Sequenced on a NextSeq 500. During library preparation, unique molecular identifiers were attached to individual cDNA molecules so that TCRs could be counted quantitatively and reproducibly. Each blood RNA sample was used to sequence both TCR alpha and TCR beta chains. Per the authors' processing: Samples had a median of 95,638 TCRs, with a range from roughly 23,224 to 700,000. V, J and CDR3 annotation of the TCR reads was carried out using the Decombinator software suite. For the PS versus PT1 abundance plots, all samples were subsampled to the same number of TCRs (28,000). TCRs were defined as expanded if absent before sensitization and observed at least eight times at the 2-week time point. Using fastp trimming at Q25 and MiXCR clonotype assembly, TCRdb reanalyzed the public sequencing data and kept in-frame beta chains. Rows with one shared CDR3 protein collapse into an entry with the most common genes and DNA. The V and J calls follow TCRdb's processing rather than the paper's. The sample data list over 100,000 distinct CDR3 sequences, and more than 7% of these were observed just once. About 3% of the sample belongs to the ten largest clones.

This sample is part of a study of human T cells and chemical hapten exposure (dated by TCRdb to the early 2020s). For context, the study as a whole: For sensitization, 2% DPC in acetone was applied to a 2 cm by 2 cm area of upper inner arm skin. Throughout the approximately 23-week study period, patients were also given weekly therapeutic DPC doses on the scalp. Patient blood was sampled pre-sensitization (week 0) and at 2, 6 and about 24 weeks after DPC sensitization. The libraries were sequenced as a pool, and the TCR yield per sample differed mostly because of small variations in library volumes within the pool. In alopecia patients, the study followed how the peripheral blood TCR repertoire changed in vivo over primary and secondary sensitization to diphenylcyclopropenone (DPC), a hapten. Patch testing on the upper back used Finn chambers containing 0.01% DPC, with scoring done after 6 days according to International Contact Dermatitis Research Group standards. Roughly 30 alopecia patients gave blood for TCR sequencing at one to four time points (pre-sensitization, 2, 6 and 24 weeks). The mostly female patient cohort included alopecia areata with under or over 50% scalp involvement, alopecia totalis and alopecia universalis.

The CDR3 goes from the cysteine to the phenylalanine over 16 residues. CDR3 DNA only is kept here, 48 bases in frame from base 1. V lost 3 bases and J lost 6 bases, and the count of bases not matched to a germline gene is 10. From a lookup of the germline V gene, CDR1 and CDR2 are LGHNA and YSLEER. Per the publication, the time point label means: patch test 2, 6 weeks after DPC sensitization. The meaning of the sample's treatment or condition label: therapeutic diphenylcyclopropenone sensitization with weekly scalp DPC. At every patch-test visit, the blood draw took place before the patch test was put on. Patients were eligible if aged 18 to 70, diagnosed with alopecia and judged suitable for DPC therapy, and pregnant patients were excluded. Total RNA was extracted from unfractionated whole blood that had been collected in Tempus Blood RNA tubes. Results the study describes overall, beyond this receptor: The number of TCRs above 1 in 1000 frequency did not change with DPC sensitization; there was no evidence of global repertoire structure alterations. Because every patient had alopecia, a presumed autoimmune disease, the patients' immune response might differ from that of healthy individuals. The number of PT1 expanded TCRs positively correlated with patch test score, significant at thresholds 8, 16 and 32 but not 4. Expanded TCRs formed significantly more large CDR3 similarity clusters than pre-sensitization or healthy control sets, consistent with antigen-driven responses. Repeated subsampling changed both the strength of the expansion versus patch-test correlation and the threshold at which that correlation became significant.

This specimen consisted of whole blood, obtained in connection with sensitization to the hapten diphenylcyclopropenone (DPC). The V and J genes are TRBV4-3 and TRBJ2-3, with 9 bases in between that match TRBD2. The source of this sequence is a woman in her thirties or forties with alopecia areata. Some clones in this sample may be carry-over from other donors' samples. The CDR3 has the sequence CASSHGNSGGWDTQYF. The DNA sequence follows: TGCGCCAGCAGCCATGGCAATAGCGGGGGATGGGATACGCAGTATTTT.